Listed below are T cell receptor beta chains from one sample, sequenced in a study of T cells after yellow fever vaccination. TCRdb itself ran the 5' RACE reads through MiXCR, one entry per CDR3 protein. The sample has some 400,000 distinct CDR3 sequences; about 17% are singletons. Sequences were derived from PBMCs, sampled before the yellow fever booster vaccination. These receptors originate from a man younger than 30 who received the YFV17D yellow fever vaccine. Each CDR3 is given with its conserved first and last residue. D genes are given only for firm matches. Rows give clone size only sometimes, using once, few, many, or a class for an expanded clone.

few,TRBV12-3/TRBV12-4,TRBD1,TRBJ2-2,CASSDRENGELFF,TGTGCCAGCAGCGACAGGGAGAATGGGGAGCTGTTTTTT
NA,TRBV12-3/TRBV12-4,NA,TRBJ2-3,CASSLTNPDTQYF,TGTGCCAGCAGTTTAACCAATCCAGATACGCAGTATTTT
NA,TRBV20-1,NA,TRBJ2-1,CSAKPGLMNEQFF,TGCAGTGCTAAACCGGGACTCATGAATGAGCAGTTCTTC
few,TRBV5-4,NA,TRBJ1-2,CASSLSSGTNYGYTF,TGTGCCAGCAGCTTGTCCTCAGGGACTAACTATGGCTACACCTTC
few,TRBV20-1,NA,TRBJ1-5,CSANPDSNQPQHF,TGCAGTGCTAACCCGGACAGCAATCAGCCCCAGCATTTT
few,TRBV12-3/TRBV12-4,TRBD1,TRBJ2-4,CASEGASKNIQYF,TGTGCCAGTGAGGGGGCATCCAAAAACATTCAGTACTTC
NA,TRBV19,TRBD1,TRBJ2-5,CASRDRGFPETQYF,TGTGCCAGCCGGGACAGGGGGTTTCCGGAGACCCAGTACTTC
many,TRBV6-6,TRBD1,TRBJ2-3,CASSEGQTSTDTQYF,TGTGCCAGCAGTGAGGGACAGACCAGCACAGATACGCAGTATTTT
few,TRBV6-5,NA,TRBJ2-7,CASSYSWGRTYEQYF,TGTGCCAGCAGTTACTCATGGGGCCGGACCTACGAGCAGTACTTC
NA,TRBV5-1,NA,TRBJ1-2,CASSLTGLLDYGYTF,TGCGCCAGCAGCTTGACAGGCCTTTTAGACTATGGCTACACCTTC
NA,TRBV4-1,NA,TRBJ1-1,CASSQEPSTEAFF,TGCGCCAGCAGCCAGGAACCGAGCACTGAAGCTTTCTTT
NA,TRBV29-1,NA,TRBJ1-2,CSVVASFPQTGIYGYTF,TGCAGCGTTGTTGCCTCCTTTCCCCAAACCGGGATCTATGGCTACACCTTC
NA,TRBV6-1,TRBD1,TRBJ1-4,CASRRDRGIGANEKLFF,TGTGCCAGCAGACGGGACAGGGGGATCGGGGCTAATGAAAAACTGTTTTTT
few,TRBV9,NA,TRBJ1-6,CASSAQGLGNSPLHF,TGTGCCAGCAGCGCACAGGGCCTAGGCAATTCACCCCTCCACTTT
NA,TRBV7-2,TRBD2,TRBJ2-3,CASSLALAGVDTQYF,TGTGCCAGCAGCTTAGCCCTAGCGGGGGTGGATACGCAGTATTTT
few,TRBV21-1,NA,TRBJ2-3,CASLRTDTDTQYF,TGTGCCAGCCTGCGGACAGACACAGATACGCAGTATTTT
few,TRBV20-1,NA,TRBJ2-7,CSARDGRRSSYEQYF,TGCAGTGCTAGAGATGGGAGGAGGAGTTCCTACGAGCAGTACTTC
few,TRBV5-1,NA,TRBJ1-1,CASSRGDMDTEAFF,TGCGCCAGCAGCCGGGGAGACATGGACACTGAAGCTTTCTTT
NA,TRBV20-1,NA,TRBJ2-4,CSARSGAFAKNIQYF,TGCAGTGCTAGGTCGGGGGCTTTTGCCAAAAACATTCAGTACTTC
many,TRBV12-3/TRBV12-4,TRBD1,TRBJ1-1,CASSPQGSNTEAFF,TGTGCCAGCAGCCCACAGGGGTCGAACACTGAAGCTTTCTTT
NA,TRBV5-6,NA,TRBJ2-5,CASSFSNVLGGETQYF,TGTGCCAGCAGCTTCAGTAACGTCCTTGGAGGAGAGACCCAGTACTTC
NA,TRBV2,TRBD2,TRBJ2-5,CASTQRGGLQTQYF,TGTGCCAGCACCCAACGGGGGGGCCTTCAGACCCAGTACTTC
NA,TRBV3-1,NA,TRBJ1-1,CARQQGGDTEAFF,TGTGCCAGACAACAGGGAGGGGACACTGAAGCTTTCTTT
NA,TRBV24-1,NA,TRBJ1-2,CATSDRNYGYTF,TGTGCCACCAGTGACCGGAACTATGGCTACACCTTC
NA,TRBV7-2,NA,TRBJ2-2,CASSSQRGPGELFF,TGTGCCAGCAGCTCCCAAAGGGGCCCCGGGGAGCTGTTTTTT
few,TRBV18,NA,TRBJ1-6,CASSPQEGQGTPLHF,TGTGCCAGCTCACCTCAGGAGGGACAAGGGACACCCCTCCACTTT
many,TRBV28,NA,TRBJ1-5,CASSRRQPLSNQPQHF,TGTGCCAGCAGTAGAAGGCAGCCCCTTTCTAATCAGCCCCAGCATTTT
many,TRBV20-1,NA,TRBJ2-3,CSARVVSTDTQYF,TGCAGTGCTAGAGTGGTGAGCACAGATACGCAGTATTTT
NA,TRBV5-5,NA,TRBJ2-1,CASSLARGRVYNEQFF,TGTGCCAGCAGCTTGGCCCGGGGCAGGGTTTACAATGAGCAGTTCTTC
NA,TRBV3-1,TRBD2,TRBJ2-3,CASSPGYWTSTFTQYF,TGTGCCAGCAGCCCCGGTTATTGGACTAGCACTTTTACGCAGTATTTT
NA,TRBV5-1,NA,TRBJ2-5,CASSAGVETQYF,TGCGCCAGCAGCGCTGGGGTAGAGACCCAGTACTTC
few,TRBV5-4,NA,TRBJ2-5,CASSLRGLKETQYF,TGTGCCAGCAGCTTGCGGGGGCTAAAAGAGACCCAGTACTTC
NA,TRBV6-2/TRBV6-3,TRBD1,TRBJ2-1,CASSSYRGPYNEQFF,TGTGCCAGCAGTTCCTACAGGGGGCCCTACAATGAGCAGTTCTTC
many,TRBV6-2/TRBV6-3,TRBD2,TRBJ2-3,CASSSKEAGESTDTQYF,TGTGCCAGCAGTTCTAAGGAGGCGGGGGAGAGCACAGATACGCAGTATTTT
few,TRBV7-2,NA,TRBJ2-2,CASSSRGLNTGELFF,TGTGCCAGCAGCTCCAGAGGTCTCAACACCGGGGAGCTGTTTTTT
few,TRBV25-1,TRBD1,TRBJ1-2,CASSDQWTGRGYTF,TGTGCCAGCAGTGACCAGTGGACAGGGAGAGGCTACACCTTC
few,TRBV4-3,NA,TRBJ2-2,CASSQAAARIGELFF,TGCGCCAGCAGCCAAGCCGCAGCTAGAATCGGGGAGCTGTTTTTT
few,TRBV11-2,TRBD1,TRBJ2-5,CASSTGQSPETQYF,TGTGCCAGCAGCACGGGACAGTCTCCCGAGACCCAGTACTTC
few,TRBV9,NA,TRBJ1-4,CASSPRTLTNEKLFF,TGTGCCAGCAGCCCACGGACATTGACTAATGAAAAACTGTTTTTT
many,TRBV18,NA,TRBJ1-1,CASSLVSRGAFF,TGTGCCAGCTCACTGGTTTCTCGAGGCGCTTTCTTT
NA,TRBV7-2,NA,TRBJ2-5,CASSLGGTLETQYF,TGTGCCAGCAGCTTAGGAGGGACTCTAGAGACCCAGTACTTC
NA,TRBV7-6,NA,TRBJ2-3,CASSAGPGGADTQYF,TGTGCCAGCAGCGCCGGACCCGGTGGCGCAGATACGCAGTATTTT
few,TRBV10-3,NA,TRBJ1-1,CAISARGTEAFF,TGTGCCATCAGTGCAAGGGGGACTGAAGCTTTCTTT
few,TRBV7-8,NA,TRBJ2-5,CASIRRGHIQETQYF,TGTGCCAGCATCCGGAGGGGGCACATACAAGAGACCCAGTACTTC
NA,TRBV12-3/TRBV12-4,NA,TRBJ2-4,CASSFVRGWVAKNIQYF,TGTGCCAGCAGTTTTGTTAGGGGTTGGGTAGCCAAAAACATTCAGTACTTC
NA,TRBV12-3/TRBV12-4,NA,TRBJ1-1,CASRSGGTEAFF,TGTGCCAGCAGGTCGGGGGGTACTGAAGCTTTCTTT
few,TRBV5-1,NA,TRBJ2-5,CASGFTSGTEETQYF,TGCGCCAGCGGGTTCACGTCCGGGACTGAAGAGACCCAGTACTTC
few,TRBV20-1,NA,TRBJ1-5,CSASLDDSYYSNQPQHF,TGCAGTGCTAGTCTCGATGACAGTTATTATAGCAATCAGCCCCAGCATTTT
few,TRBV12-5,NA,TRBJ2-1,CASGLGLSSYNEQFF,TGTGCTAGTGGTTTGGGCCTGAGCTCCTACAATGAGCAGTTCTTC
many,TRBV5-1,NA,TRBJ2-1,CASSHPEPNNEQFF,TGCGCCAGCAGCCACCCCGAACCCAACAATGAGCAGTTCTTC